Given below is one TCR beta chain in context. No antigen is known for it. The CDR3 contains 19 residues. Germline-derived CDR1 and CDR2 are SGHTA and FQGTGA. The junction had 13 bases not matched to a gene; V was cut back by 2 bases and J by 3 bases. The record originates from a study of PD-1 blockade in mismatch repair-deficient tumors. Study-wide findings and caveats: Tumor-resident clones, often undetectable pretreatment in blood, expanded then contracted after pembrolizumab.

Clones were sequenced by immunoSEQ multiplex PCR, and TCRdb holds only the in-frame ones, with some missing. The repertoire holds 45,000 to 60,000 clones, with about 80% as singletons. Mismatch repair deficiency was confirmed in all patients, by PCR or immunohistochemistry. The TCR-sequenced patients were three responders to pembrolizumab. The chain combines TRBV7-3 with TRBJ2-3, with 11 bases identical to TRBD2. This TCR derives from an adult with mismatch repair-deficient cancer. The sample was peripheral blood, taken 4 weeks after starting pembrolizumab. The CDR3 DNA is TGTGCCAGCAGCTTAGGGAAGGGGGCTAGCGGGAGGTATACAGATACGCAGTATTTT. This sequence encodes CASSLGKGASGRYTDTQYF. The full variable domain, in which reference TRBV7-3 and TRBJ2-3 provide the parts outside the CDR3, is GAGVSQTPSNKVTEKGKYVELRCDPISGHTALYWYRQSLGQGPEFLIYFQGTGAADDSGLPNDRFFAVRPEGSVSTLKIQRTERGDSAVYLCASSLGKGASGRYTDTQYFGPGTRLTVL.